One sample yielded the 15 T cell receptor beta chains listed below, sequenced in a study of T cells expressing NK-cell markers. TCRdb re-called the 5' RACE reads and catalogs CDR3 proteins one per entry, DNA excluded. Recorded for this sample: over 120,000 distinct CDR3 sequences. The sequencing input was blood T cells: a sorted CD56 or NKG2C T cell subset, CD4+ or CD8+ T cells, or bulk PBMC T cells (not recorded which). The receptor source for this set is a man between 18 and 35 years old in good health.

The chain has TRBV28 and TRBJ1-5. The CDR3 is made up of 14 amino acids. Germline V gives CDR1 MDHEN, CDR2 SYDVKM. CDR3 protein: CASSWRSSNQPQHF.

CDR3: CSVEPQDRVETQYF. The J gene is TRBJ2-5, the V gene TRBV29-1; TCRdb's D gene call, TRBD1, goes unchecked for lack of DNA. Germline V gene sequence: CDR1 SQVTM, CDR2 ANQGSEA. The CDR3 spans 14 residues.

The chain employs TRBV6-2 or TRBV6-3 and TRBJ2-1; TCRdb's D call, TRBD2, is unchecked because there is no DNA. Germline values: CDR1 MNHEY, CDR2 SVGEGT. The CDR3 totals 16 residues. The CDR3 loop reads CASTTSGRSSYNEQFF.

The chain joins TRBV7-2 to TRBJ2-3; the D gene TCRdb calls, TRBD2, cannot be checked with no DNA. Germline V gene data show CDR1 as SGHTA and CDR2 as FQGNSA. This CDR3 comprises 16 residues. The CDR3 sequence: CASSRVAGGPRDTQYF.

Measured by frequency, this clonotype is large (0.1 to 1%). The chain has TRBV7-9 and TRBJ1-1. CDR1 is SEHNR and CDR2 is FQNEAQ in the germline V gene (reference sequence). The CDR3 loop spans 12 amino acids. The CDR3 loop is CASSSWLAEAFF. The variable domain in full, with the rest retrieved from reference TRBV7-9 and TRBJ1-1, is DTGVSQNPRHKITKRGQNVTFRCDPISEHNRLYWYRQTLGQGPEFLTYFQNEAQLEKSRLLSDRFSAERPKGSFSTLEIQRTEQGDSAMYLCASSSWLAEAFFGQGTRLTVV.

V usage is TRBV20-1 and J usage is TRBJ2-7; TCRdb indicates TRBD2, and absent DNA this call remains unverified. Looked up from germline, CDR1 is DFQATT and CDR2 is SNEGSKA (reference sequence). The CDR3 is 15 amino acids. CDR3: CSARPLAGLSYEQYF.

This rearrangement joins TRBV6-1 to TRBJ2-7; TCRdb names TRBD1, which stays unverified in the absence of DNA. This CDR3 is 15 amino acids long. CDR1 is MNHNS, CDR2 SASEGT, per germline. The CDR3 region is CASSLGTGRSYEQYF.

This rearrangement joins TRBV11-2 to TRBJ2-3; TCRdb gives TRBD2 as the D gene, but with no DNA this cannot be confirmed. Germline V gene sequence: CDR1 SGHAT, CDR2 FQNNGV. This CDR3 has 15 residues. The CDR3 here is CASSLDGLAPDTQYF.

CDR3 in amino acids: CASSPTRANEQFF. The chain has TRBV7-9 and TRBJ2-1; the TCRdb D gene call, TRBD2, has no DNA to confirm it. The CDR3 totals 13 residues. From germline, CDR1 is SEHNR and CDR2 FQNEAQ (reference sequence).

The chain recombines TRBV5-1 with TRBJ2-4; TCRdb's D call of TRBD1 is untestable without DNA. The CDR3 covers 15 residues. CDR1 SGHRS and CDR2 YFSETQ come from the germline V gene. The CDR3 sequence is CASSGSTGNQNIQYF.

The chain employs TRBV5-1 and TRBJ2-2; the D gene TCRdb calls, TRBD1, cannot be checked with no DNA. The germline gives CDR1 SGHRS, CDR2 YFSETQ. The CDR3 sequence is 15 residues long. The CDR3 is CASSLRQGETGELFF.

This chain uses TRBV12-3 or TRBV12-4 with TRBJ2-1. CDR3 length: 14 residues. The CDR3 sequence is CASSLGQAYNEQFF.

The rearrangement uses TRBV5-1 and TRBJ2-1; checking the TCRdb D call of TRBD1 is not possible without DNA. The length of the CDR3 is 16 residues. Per germline, CDR1 SGHRS and CDR2 YFSETQ. CDR3 residues: CASSYPQGEPYNEQFF.

The chain recombines TRBV11-2 with TRBJ2-5. The CDR3 runs 14 residues. CDR1 and CDR2 (germline): SGHAT, FQNNGV. The CDR3 sequence is CASSSDDLRETQYF.

V usage is TRBV6-2 or TRBV6-3 and J usage is TRBJ1-6; TCRdb selects TRBD1, and the lack of DNA leaves this call unchecked. Germline V CDR1 and CDR2: MNHEY, SVGEGT. The CDR3 has 16 residues. CDR3 region: CASSSSLQETNSPLHF.